The T cell receptor (beta chain) under discussion was sequenced for a study of neurological immune-mediated disorders. cDNA was made by 5'RACE with 10-nucleotide random UMIs. TCRdb re-called the 5' RACE reads through MiXCR, storing one row per CDR3 protein. The table records some 60,000 distinct CDR3 sequences, under 5% of them present only once. In this sample, this clonotype turned up many times. This CDR3 contains 13 residues. Trimming left V 6 bases short and J 3 bases short, with 11 bases between. Sequenced sample: PBMCs. The rearrangement links TRBV12-3 or TRBV12-4 to TRBJ2-5; a weak D match, TRBD2 (5 bases). The TCR comes from a woman aged 45-59 years with multiple sclerosis. CDR3 amino acids: CASSQRAEETQYF. In DNA form, the CDR3 reads TGTGCCAGCAGCCAACGAGCGGAAGAGACCCAGTACTTC.